This is a list of T cell receptor beta chains from one sample in a study of cytomegalovirus exposure and HLA in healthy donors. Libraries were prepared by immunoSEQ multiplex PCR; TCRdb keeps only in-frame clonotypes and omits some of them. Found here are about 160,000 clones, 75% to 90% of them singletons; the top ten hold 1.5% to 2%. The sequenced sample was PBMCs. Every receptor here comes from a woman between 18 and 29 years old in good health and CMV-seronegative. CDR3s include the opening cysteine and the closing phenylalanine or tryptophan. The order of the fields is J gene, clone size, V gene, D gene, CDR3 protein, CDR3 DNA. D genes are given only for firm matches. Clone size is not always given. Where it is, it says once, few, many or a class for expanded clones.

>TRBJ2-5|.|TRBV18|.
CATIPRAVGQETQYF
TGTGCCACCATACCGCGGGCAGTCGGCCAAGAGACCCAGTACTTC
>TRBJ1-1|.|TRBV18|.
CASSPLGDTEAFF
TGTGCCAGCTCACCACTAGGGGACACTGAAGCTTTCTTT
>TRBJ2-1|.|TRBV19|TRBD2
CASSGGVYNEQFF
TGTGCCAGTAGTGGGGGGGTTTACAATGAGCAGTTCTTC
>TRBJ2-7|.|TRBV10-3|.
CAIRDNEQYF
TGTGCCATCAGGGACAACGAGCAGTACTTC
>TRBJ2-3|.|TRBV28|.
CASSLGVGATADTQYF
TGTGCCAGCAGTTTAGGAGTGGGAGCTACAGCGGATACGCAGTATTTT
>TRBJ2-3|.|TRBV7-2|.
CASSLLILGHTDTQYF
TGTGCCAGCAGCTTACTTATCCTAGGTCATACAGATACGCAGTATTTT
>TRBJ1-2|.|TRBV5-1|.
CASSSEPSGEGHYTF
TGCGCCAGCAGCTCGGAACCCTCAGGGGAAGGCCACTACACCTTC
>TRBJ2-5|.|TRBV12-5|TRBD1
CASGPGQGWETQYF
TGTGCTAGTGGTCCGGGACAGGGATGGGAGACCCAGTACTTC
>TRBJ2-5|.|TRBV7-6|.
CASSPGLALETQYF
TGTGCCAGCAGCCCCGGACTGGCGCTGGAGACCCAGTACTTC
>TRBJ1-1|.|TRBV5-1|.
CASSLNRVGTEAFF
TGCGCCAGCAGCTTAAACAGGGTTGGCACTGAAGCTTTCTTT
>TRBJ2-2|.|TRBV7-9|.
CASTTANTGELFF
TGTGCCAGCACGACAGCGAACACCGGGGAGCTGTTTTTT
>TRBJ1-1|.|TRBV7-8|.
CASSQLDRHTEAFF
TGTGCCAGCAGCCAGTTGGACAGACACACTGAAGCTTTCTTT
>TRBJ2-7|.|TRBV7-2|TRBD2
CASSLGRGAYEQYF
TGTGCCAGCAGCTTAGGGCGGGGGGCCTACGAGCAGTACTTC
>TRBJ2-2|.|TRBV29-1|TRBD1
CSVNTDREAGELFF
TGCAGCGTAAATACCGACAGGGAAGCCGGGGAGCTGTTTTTT
>TRBJ2-7|.|TRBV7-9|.
CASSPPVDEQYF
TGTGCCAGCAGTCCCCCGGTGGACGAGCAGTACTTC
>TRBJ1-5|.|TRBV19|.
CASSLQGSNQPQHF
TGTGCCAGTAGTCTACAGGGTAGCAATCAGCCCCAGCATTTT
>TRBJ2-3|once|TRBV30|.
CAWNQVIGKATDTQYF
TGTGCCTGGAACCAGGTGATCGGGAAGGCCACAGATACGCAGTATTTT
>TRBJ1-2|.|TRBV6-5|TRBD1
CASSYSVGQLIYGYTF
TGTGCCAGCAGTTACTCGGTGGGACAGCTTATCTATGGCTACACCTTC
>TRBJ2-1|.|TRBV21-1|.
CASRCGQTSGHNEQFF
TGTGCCAGCAGATGTGGACAGACTAGCGGCCACAATGAGCAGTTCTTC
>TRBJ1-5|few|TRBV5-8|.
CASSFRSQPQHF
TGTGCCAGCAGCTTCAGATCTCAGCCCCAGCATTTT
>TRBJ1-1|.|TRBV9|.
CASSPSGNTEAFF
TGTGCCAGCAGCCCATCGGGGAACACTGAAGCTTTCTTT
>TRBJ2-5|.|TRBV5-4|TRBD2
CASSIGLAGLETQYF
TGTGCCAGCAGCATCGGACTAGCGGGACTAGAGACCCAGTACTTC
>TRBJ2-1|.|TRBV19|TRBD2
CASSKRGGLDNEQFF
TGTGCCAGTAGTAAACGGGGGGGTCTAGACAATGAGCAGTTCTTC
>TRBJ2-7|.|TRBV7-8|.
CASSPQIHATYEQYF
TGTGCCAGCAGCCCCCAGATTCACGCCACGTACGAGCAGTACTTC
>TRBJ2-7|.|TRBV6-5|.
CASSRDRTLPYEQYF
TGTGCCAGCAGCCGTGACAGGACCCTACCCTACGAGCAGTACTTC
>TRBJ2-6|.|TRBV15|.
CATSRDRISGANVLTF
TGTGCCACCAGCAGAGACAGGATCTCTGGGGCCAACGTCCTGACTTTC
>TRBJ2-3|.|TRBV27|.
CASSLQLLRTDTQYF
TGTGCCAGCAGTCTCCAACTACTTCGCACAGATACGCAGTATTTT
>TRBJ1-4|.|TRBV7-9|.
CASSLRVQGGELFF
TGTGCCAGCAGCTTAAGGGTACAGGGTGGAGAACTGTTTTTT
>TRBJ2-1|.|TRBV28|TRBD1
CASRGTGAYNEQFF
TGTGCCAGCAGGGGGACAGGGGCGTACAATGAGCAGTTCTTC
>TRBJ1-1|.|TRBV27|TRBD1
CASSSLTGLNTEAFF
TGTGCCAGCAGTTCCCTGACAGGGTTGAACACTGAAGCTTTCTTT
>TRBJ1-1|once|TRBV7-9|.
CASSAWGVGNTEAFF
TGTGCCAGCAGCGCTTGGGGGGTCGGGAACACTGAAGCTTTCTTT
>TRBJ1-4|.|TRBV7-3|TRBD1
CASSLTGKYEVCEKLFF
TGTGCCAGCAGCTTGACAGGGAAGTATGAGGTTTGTGAAAAACTGTTTTTT
>TRBJ1-5|.|TRBV6-5|.
CASSYSMTYQPQHF
TGTGCCAGCAGTTACTCGATGACTTATCAGCCCCAGCATTTT
>TRBJ2-6|.|TRBV6-5|TRBD1
CASSLQGAGANVLTF
TGTGCCAGCAGTCTACAGGGGGCTGGGGCCAACGTCCTGACTTTC
>TRBJ1-2|.|TRBV7-2|TRBD1
CASSARGQGLNGYTF
TGTGCCAGCAGCGCCCGAGGACAGGGGTTAAATGGCTACACCTTC
>TRBJ2-2|.|TRBV27|TRBD2
CASSWTSGGHKNTGELFF
TGTGCCAGCAGTTGGACTAGCGGGGGGCATAAAAACACCGGGGAGCTGTTTTTT
>TRBJ2-2|.|TRBV29-1|.
CSVRSLNTGELFF
TGCAGCGTGCGGTCGCTTAACACCGGGGAGCTGTTTTTT
>TRBJ1-2|.|TRBV29-1|TRBD1
CSVETGKYYGYTF
TGCAGCGTAGAGACAGGGAAGTACTATGGCTACACCTTC
>TRBJ1-1|.|TRBV19|TRBD1
CASSTGQGHVEAFF
TGTGCCAGTAGTACCGGACAGGGGCACGTGGAAGCTTTCTTT
>TRBJ2-7|.|TRBV19|.
CASSIIGGGYEQYF
TGTGCCAGTAGTATAATAGGGGGTGGCTACGAGCAGTACTTC
>TRBJ1-1|.|TRBV6-5|.
CASSQQGNTEAFF
TGTGCCAGCAGTCAACAGGGGAACACTGAAGCTTTCTTT
>TRBJ2-1|.|TRBV18|.
CASSPQREDEQFF
TGTGCCAGCTCACCCCAGCGTGAGGATGAGCAGTTCTTC
>TRBJ1-1|few|TRBV5-6|TRBD1
CASRHGTANTEAFF
TGTGCCAGCAGGCACGGGACAGCGAACACTGAAGCTTTCTTT
>TRBJ2-5|.|TRBV2|.
CASSEVPRSGETQYF
TGTGCCAGCAGTGAAGTCCCTAGGTCTGGGGAGACCCAGTACTTC
>TRBJ2-7|.|TRBV6-1|.
CASSVTVYEQYF
TGTGCCAGCAGTGTGACAGTCTACGAGCAGTACTTC
>TRBJ2-5|once|TRBV11-2|.
CASSLQAGPETQYF
TGTGCCAGCAGCTTACAGGCAGGGCCAGAGACCCAGTACTTC
>TRBJ1-1|.|TRBV2|.
CASSEMGQDTEAFF
TGTGCCAGCAGTGAAATGGGGCAGGACACTGAAGCTTTCTTT
>TRBJ2-1|few|TRBV6-6|TRBD2
CASSQGLAGGTQQFF
TGTGCCAGCAGTCAAGGACTAGCGGGGGGTACTCAGCAGTTCTTC
>TRBJ2-7|.|TRBV2|TRBD1
CASSEDRDHEQYF
TGTGCCAGCAGTGAGGACAGGGACCACGAGCAGTACTTC
>TRBJ2-1|.|TRBV25-1|TRBD2
CASSDISGRDYNEQFF
TGTGCCAGCAGTGATATCAGCGGGAGGGACTACAATGAGCAGTTCTTC
>TRBJ1-3|few|TRBV2|.
CARQTGSTGNTIYF
TGTGCCCGCCAAACAGGGAGTACTGGAAACACCATATATTTT
>TRBJ2-1|.|TRBV20-1|.
CSALNFNEQFF
TGCAGTGCCTTGAACTTCAATGAGCAGTTCTTC
>TRBJ1-4|.|TRBV29-1|TRBD1
CSVETGGREKLFF
TGCAGCGTCGAGACAGGGGGCAGAGAAAAACTGTTTTTT
>TRBJ1-2|once|TRBV25-1|TRBD1
CASSASGQGASYTF
TGTGCCAGCAGTGCCTCAGGGCAGGGGGCGAGCTACACCTTC
>TRBJ2-5|.|TRBV7-9|TRBD2
CSSSLAVRGDLQETQYF
TGTTCCAGCAGCTTAGCGGTGCGGGGGGACTTACAAGAGACCCAGTACTTC
>TRBJ1-1|.|TRBV6-5|TRBD1
CASSPGQAAEAFF
TGTGCCAGCAGCCCCGGACAGGCCGCTGAAGCTTTCTTT
>TRBJ2-3|few|TRBV14|TRBD1
CASSLLTGADTQYF
TGTGCCAGCAGCCTATTAACAGGGGCAGATACGCAGTATTTT
>TRBJ2-1|.|TRBV6-4|TRBD1
CASSDSRTGGNEQFF
TGTGCCAGCAGTGACTCAAGGACAGGGGGCAATGAGCAGTTCTTC
>TRBJ2-2|once|TRBV27|TRBD2
CASSYGLAGTGELFF
TGTGCCAGCAGTTATGGACTAGCGGGAACCGGGGAGCTGTTTTTT
>TRBJ2-1|.|TRBV4-2|.
CASSQDLLAGEQFF
TGTGCCAGCAGCCAAGATCTGCTAGCTGGCGAGCAGTTCTTC